This entry is about one TCR beta chain. At least ten counts were recorded for this clonotype. Its binding antigen is unknown. Per-base quality was not reported, and no clone a single base away is much larger than it. Library preparation used 5' RACE. For sequencing, a NextSeq 500 was employed. To allow correction of PCR and sequencing errors, the TCR library protocol tagged every TCR cDNA molecule with a unique molecular identifier. In the original analysis: Decombinator tools were used for TCR identification, UMI-based error correction and CDR3 extraction. Expanded TCRs were defined as those above a frequency of 2 per 1,000, corresponding to the top 1% of the tumor frequency distribution. Rényi diversity was computed with the R vegan package after subsampling each repertoire 100 times to 5,000 TCRs. To build CDR3 similarity networks, amino acid triplet string-kernel similarity was used, and CDR3s were connected when their pairwise similarity was above 0.82. TCRdb passed the public sequencing reads through fastp at Q25 and MiXCR, retaining productive beta sequences. One record per CDR3 amino acid sequence lists the most common genes and DNA. The V and J calls and clone size come from TCRdb's table, not from the authors' own analysis. The sample profile shows around 27,000 distinct CDR3 sequences; approximately 5.1% of them were found once. In total, the top ten clones hold 20% to 25% of the sample.

The data were obtained in a study of spatial heterogeneity in lung cancer (dated by TCRdb to the late 2010s). Background for the entire study: Donors were approximately 72 patients with early-stage, untreated non-small cell lung cancer from the lung TRACERx cohort. Beta-chain transcripts were consistently detected in greater numbers than alpha-chain transcripts, which likely reflects a higher abundance of beta-chain transcripts. TCR repertoire features were related to nonsynonymous mutation counts determined by whole-exome sequencing of tumor tissue. Follow-up PBMC samples were sequenced whenever available, and the median time to follow-up was about two years after resection. TCR alpha and beta repertoires were quantitatively compared across multiple tumor regions, matched nontumor lung and blood in non-small cell lung cancer. In the raw uncorrected reads, each unique combination of TCR and UMI appeared on average more than ten times. Both alpha and beta chains were TCR-sequenced in samples taken at surgery, namely 220 tumor regions, around 61 matched nontumor lung samples and 50 to 60 PBMC samples. What the study reported, not specific to this receptor: Ubiquitous expanded tumor TCRs were found in blood more often at tumor resection than at routine follow-up. Additional single-cell paired TCR alpha and beta sequencing was considered necessary to confirm, at a functional level, the hypothesis that regional TCRs recognize regional mutations. Only approximately 15 patients were included in the comparisons of baseline and follow-up blood repertoires.

The sample's time point label, decoded: blood at routine non-recurrence follow-up after resection. Whole RNA extracted from tumor and nontumor lung tissue, or from cryopreserved PBMC samples, was used for TCR sequencing without cell sorting. Only patients for whom sufficient RNA was available from at least two tumor regions were selected for TCR sequencing. This TCR was recovered from a female donor with early-stage non-small cell lung cancer. The sequences come from PBMCs, collected at follow-up.

The CDR3 region has the sequence CASSPHGDEQFF. The sequenced DNA: TGTGCCAGCAGCCCACACGGAGATGAGCAGTTCTTC. The sequence is built from TRBV3-1 and TRBJ2-1; the D gene cannot be resolved reliably. From a lookup of the germline V gene (reference sequence), CDR1 and CDR2 are LGHDT and YNNKEL. The CDR3 holds 12 amino acids from the cysteine to the phenylalanine. The kept DNA is CDR3 alone, 36 bases in frame from the first base. V lost 4 bases and J lost 8 bases; the stretch between them is 9 bases long.